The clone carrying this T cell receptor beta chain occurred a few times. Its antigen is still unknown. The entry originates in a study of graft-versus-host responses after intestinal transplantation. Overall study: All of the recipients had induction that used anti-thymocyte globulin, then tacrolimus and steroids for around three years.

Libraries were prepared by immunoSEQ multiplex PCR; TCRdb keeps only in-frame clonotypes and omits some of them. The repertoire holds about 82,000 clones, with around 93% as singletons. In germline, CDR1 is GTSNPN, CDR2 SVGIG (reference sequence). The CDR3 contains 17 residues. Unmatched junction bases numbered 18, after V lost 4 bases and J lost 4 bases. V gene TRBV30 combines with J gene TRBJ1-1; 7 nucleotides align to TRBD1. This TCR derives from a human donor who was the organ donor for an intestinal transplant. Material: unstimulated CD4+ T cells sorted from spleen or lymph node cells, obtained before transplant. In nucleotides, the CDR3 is TGTGCCTGGACCCGGCAGGGGGTCTCATCTTGGGGCACTGAAGCTTTCTTT. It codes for CAWTRQGVSSWGTEAFF. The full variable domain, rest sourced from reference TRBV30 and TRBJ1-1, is SQTIHQWPATLVQPVGSPLSLECTVEGTSNPNLYWYRQAAGRGLQLLFYSVGIGQISSEVPQNLSASRPQDRQFILSSKKLLLSDSGFYLCAWTRQGVSSWGTEAFFGQGTRLTVV.